This T cell receptor (beta chain) was recorded in a study of Graves' ophthalmopathy and Graves' hyperthyroidism. Concerning this clonotype: Its target is unknown.

Amplification targeted the TCR beta CDR3 regions, with RNA transcripts as the source material. After a first-round RT-PCR with HTBI primers, a second-round multiplex PCR was run. MiXCR, run by TCRdb on the multiplex PCR reads, gives a single entry per CDR3 protein. The sample lists over a million distinct CDR3 sequences, about 35% occurring once. General study points: Distinction of ophthalmopathy from stable hyperthyroidism by a 13-signature model reached 85% to 90% sensitivity and approximately 81% specificity.

Germline V gives CDR1 LNHDA, CDR2 SQIVND (reference sequence). The germline V and J ends were trimmed by 3 bases and 0 bases, with 11 bases remaining between them. This CDR3 has 15 residues. This receptor was obtained from an adult man with Graves' hyperthyroidism. The sample consisted of peripheral blood or thyroid tissue (not recorded which). This chain links TRBV19 with TRBJ1-2; tentative D call: TRBD1 (6 bases). The CDR3 here is CASSIGGGANYGYTF. The CDR3 coding sequence is TGTGCCAGTAGTATTGGAGGGGGAGCTAACTATGGCTACACCTTC.